This TCR beta chain was sequenced during a study of CD8 T cells in ankylosing spondylitis. The CDR3 is made up of 15 amino acids. CDR1 is SGHNT and CDR2 is YYREEE in the germline V gene (reference sequence). The J segment lost 5 bases and the V segment lost 4 bases, leaving 8 bases of the junction unmatched. Study findings and constraints: Seemingly characteristic of ankylosing spondylitis blood was a TCR beta motif consisting of about 8 highly homologous variants. Disease-linked clones bore a CD8+ phenotype and were relatively rare in peripheral blood. Reportedly, matched ankylosing spondylitis synovial fluid was significantly enriched for disease-linked clones.

The sample holds a few counts of this clonotype. Its matching antigen is unknown. Preparation of TCR beta libraries was done by quantitative 5'-RACE with molecular barcodes. Using its own MiXCR run on the 5' RACE reads, TCRdb lists one record per CDR3 protein. The table records roughly 180,000 distinct CDR3 sequences, roughly 13% of them present only once. The specimen sequenced was blood, either unsorted or a sorted T cell fraction (not recorded which). The source of this sequence is a male donor with ankylosing spondylitis or in good health (not recorded which). The chain employs TRBV5-4 and TRBJ2-7; 11 positions agree with TRBD2. The CDR3 spells CASSPGTSGINEQYF. The DNA for the CDR3 is TGTGCCAGCAGCCCGGGGACTAGCGGTATTAACGAGCAGTACTTC.